This T cell receptor beta chain came from a study of shared clonotypes between healthy human individuals. Germline V lookup: CDR1 SNHLY, CDR2 FYNNEI. Between the trimmed V and J ends, which lost 1 base and 9 bases, there was a span of 13 bases. The CDR3 is 13 amino acids. Study observations and caveats: As a rule, naive subsets had a larger estimated richness than memory subsets.

Each cell subset's genomic DNA was divided evenly among several immunoSEQ plates. Profiled with immunoSEQ multiplex PCR; TCRdb holds only in-frame clones, not every one. The table shows millions of clones, with about 92% occurring only once. Of note for this clone: The antigen is not known.

This chain connects TRBV2 to TRBJ2-7, with D unresolved. Sequencing was carried out using naive CD4+ T cells from PBMCs. Subset meaning: CD45RA+ positively selected. This TCR was sampled from a young man in good health. Some clones in this sample may be carry-over from other donors' samples. The CDR3 sequence: CASSEGLGFSQYF. The CDR3 nucleotides read TGTGCCAGCAGTGAAGGCCTCGGGTTTTCGCAGTACTTC.